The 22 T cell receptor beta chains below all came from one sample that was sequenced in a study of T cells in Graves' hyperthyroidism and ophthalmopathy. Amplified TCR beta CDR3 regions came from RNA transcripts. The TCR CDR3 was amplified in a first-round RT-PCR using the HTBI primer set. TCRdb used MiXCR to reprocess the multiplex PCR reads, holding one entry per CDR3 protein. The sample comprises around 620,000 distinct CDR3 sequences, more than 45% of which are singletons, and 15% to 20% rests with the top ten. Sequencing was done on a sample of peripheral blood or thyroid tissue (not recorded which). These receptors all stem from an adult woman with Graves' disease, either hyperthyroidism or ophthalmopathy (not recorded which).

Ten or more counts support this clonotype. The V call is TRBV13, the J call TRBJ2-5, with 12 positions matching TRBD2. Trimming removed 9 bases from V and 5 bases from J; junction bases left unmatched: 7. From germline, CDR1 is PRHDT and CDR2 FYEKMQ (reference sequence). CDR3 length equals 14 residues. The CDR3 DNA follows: TGTGCCAGTTTGACTAGCGGGAGAGGGGAGACCCAGTACTTC. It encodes CASLTSGRGETQYF.

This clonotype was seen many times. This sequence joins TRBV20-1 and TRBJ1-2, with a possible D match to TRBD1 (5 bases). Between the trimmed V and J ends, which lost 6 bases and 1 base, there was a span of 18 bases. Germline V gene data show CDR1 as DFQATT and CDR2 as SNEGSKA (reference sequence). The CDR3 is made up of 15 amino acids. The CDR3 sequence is CSALRRERGNYGYTF. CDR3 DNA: TGCAGTGCCCTTCGGAGAGAAAGGGGTAACTATGGCTACACCTTC.

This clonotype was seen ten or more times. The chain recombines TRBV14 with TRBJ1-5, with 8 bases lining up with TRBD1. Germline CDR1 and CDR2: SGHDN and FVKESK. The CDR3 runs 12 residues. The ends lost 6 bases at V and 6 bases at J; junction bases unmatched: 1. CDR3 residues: CASSGTGQPQHF. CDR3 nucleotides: TGTGCCAGCAGTGGGACAGGTCAGCCCCAGCATTTT.

This CDR3 reads CSAYGAGELFF. The CDR3 DNA is TGCAGCGCCTATGGCGCCGGGGAGCTGTTTTTT. The genes are TRBV29-1 and TRBJ2-2; D is uncertain. The CDR3 has 11 amino acids. Trimming took off 7 bases at V and 6 bases at J, with 9 bases between the two ends. Germline loops: CDR1 SQVTM, CDR2 ANQGSEA.

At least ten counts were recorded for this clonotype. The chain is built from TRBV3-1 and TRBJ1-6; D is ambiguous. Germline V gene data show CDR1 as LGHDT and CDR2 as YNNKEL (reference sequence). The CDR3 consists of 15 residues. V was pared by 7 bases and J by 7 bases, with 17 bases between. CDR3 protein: CASTRHGAENSPLHF. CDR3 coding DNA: TGTGCCAGCACCCGCCATGGAGCGGAAAATTCACCCCTCCACTTT.

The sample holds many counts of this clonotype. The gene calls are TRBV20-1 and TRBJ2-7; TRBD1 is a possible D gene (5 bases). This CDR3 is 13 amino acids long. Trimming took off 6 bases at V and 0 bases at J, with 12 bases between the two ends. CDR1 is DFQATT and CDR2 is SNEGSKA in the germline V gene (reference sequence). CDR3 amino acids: CSAPDMLSYEQYF. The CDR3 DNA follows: TGCAGTGCCCCGGACATGCTCTCCTACGAGCAGTACTTC.

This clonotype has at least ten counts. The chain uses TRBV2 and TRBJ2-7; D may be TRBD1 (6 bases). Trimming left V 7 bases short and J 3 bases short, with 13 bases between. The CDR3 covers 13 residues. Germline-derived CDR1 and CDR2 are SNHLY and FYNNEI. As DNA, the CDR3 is TGTGCCAGCATGCCCGTAGGGGGCTACGAGCAGTACTTC. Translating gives CASMPVGGYEQYF.

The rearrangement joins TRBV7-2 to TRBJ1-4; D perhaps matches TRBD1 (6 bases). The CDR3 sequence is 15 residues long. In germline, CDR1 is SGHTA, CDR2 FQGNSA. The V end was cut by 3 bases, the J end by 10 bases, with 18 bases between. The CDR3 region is CASSFSGVSLGKLFF. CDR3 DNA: TGTGCCAGCAGCTTCTCAGGGGTCAGTCTAGGAAAACTGTTTTTT.

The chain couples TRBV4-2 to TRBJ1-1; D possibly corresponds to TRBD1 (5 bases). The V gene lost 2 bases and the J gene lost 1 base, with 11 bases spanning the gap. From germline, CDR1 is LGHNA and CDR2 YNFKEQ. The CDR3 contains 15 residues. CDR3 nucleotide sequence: TGTGCCAGCAGCCAACAGGGTGGCGGGAACACTGAAGCTTTCTTT. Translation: CASSQQGGGNTEAFF.

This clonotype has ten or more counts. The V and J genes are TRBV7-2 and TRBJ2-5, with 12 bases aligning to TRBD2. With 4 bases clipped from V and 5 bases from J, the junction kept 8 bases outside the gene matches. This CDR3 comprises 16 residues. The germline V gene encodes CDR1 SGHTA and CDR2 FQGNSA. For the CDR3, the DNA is TGTGCCAGCAGCTCTCCGACTAGCGGGAGATGGGAGACCCAGTACTTC. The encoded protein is CASSSPTSGRWETQYF.

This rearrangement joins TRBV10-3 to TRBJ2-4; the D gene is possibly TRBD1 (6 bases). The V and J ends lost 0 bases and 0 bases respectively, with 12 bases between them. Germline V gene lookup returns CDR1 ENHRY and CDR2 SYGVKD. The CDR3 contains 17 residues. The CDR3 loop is CAISESTGGLAKNIQYF. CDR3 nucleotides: TGTGCCATCAGTGAGTCGACAGGCGGTTTAGCCAAAAACATTCAGTACTTC.

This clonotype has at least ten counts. DNA for the CDR3: TGCGCCAGCACCTCCTTGGGGGGCTCCTACGAGCAGTACTTC. Encoded protein: CASTSLGGSYEQYF. The gene calls are TRBV5-1 and TRBJ2-7, with D perhaps matching TRBD2 (6 bases). Germline values: CDR1 SGHRS, CDR2 YFSETQ. Trimming pared 6 bases from V and 0 bases from J, leaving 13 bases between. This CDR3 is 14 amino acids long.

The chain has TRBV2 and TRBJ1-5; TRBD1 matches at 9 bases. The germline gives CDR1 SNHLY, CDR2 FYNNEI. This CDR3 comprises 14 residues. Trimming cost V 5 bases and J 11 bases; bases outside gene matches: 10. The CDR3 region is CASSWTGAGETQHF. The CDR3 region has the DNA TGTGCCAGCAGTTGGACAGGGGCGGGGGAGACCCAGCATTTT.

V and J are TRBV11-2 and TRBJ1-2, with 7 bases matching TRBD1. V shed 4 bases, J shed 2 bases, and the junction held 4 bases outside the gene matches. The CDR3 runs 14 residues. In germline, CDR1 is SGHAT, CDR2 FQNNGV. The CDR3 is CASSYQQGNYGYTF. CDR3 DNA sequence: TGTGCCAGCAGCTACCAACAGGGGAACTATGGCTACACCTTC.

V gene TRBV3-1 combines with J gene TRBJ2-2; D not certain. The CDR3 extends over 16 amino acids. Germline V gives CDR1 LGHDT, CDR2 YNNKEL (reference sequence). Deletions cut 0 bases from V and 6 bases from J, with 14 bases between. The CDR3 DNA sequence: TGTGCCAGCAGCCAAGAGAGTCCTTTGCCCCCCGGGGAGCTGTTTTTT. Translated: CASSQESPLPPGELFF. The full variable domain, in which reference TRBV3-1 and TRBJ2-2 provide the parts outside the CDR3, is DTAVSQTPKYLVTQMGNDKSIKCEQNLGHDTMYWYKQDSKKFLKIMFSYNNKELIINETVPNRFSPKSPDKAHLNLHINSLELGDSAVYFCASSQESPLPPGELFFGEGSRLTVL.

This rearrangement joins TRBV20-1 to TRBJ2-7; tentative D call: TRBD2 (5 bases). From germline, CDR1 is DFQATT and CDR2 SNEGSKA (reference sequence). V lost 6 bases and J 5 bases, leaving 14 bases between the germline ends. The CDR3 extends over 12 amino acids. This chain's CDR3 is CSALRAGHEQYF. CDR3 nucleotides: TGCAGTGCGTTGCGGGCGGGCCACGAGCAGTACTTC.

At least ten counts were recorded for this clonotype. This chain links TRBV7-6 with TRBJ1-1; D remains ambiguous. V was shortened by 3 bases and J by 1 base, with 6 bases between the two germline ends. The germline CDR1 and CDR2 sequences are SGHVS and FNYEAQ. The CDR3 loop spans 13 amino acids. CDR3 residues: CASSFQENTEAFF. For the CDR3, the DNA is TGTGCCAGCAGCTTTCAGGAGAACACTGAAGCTTTCTTT.

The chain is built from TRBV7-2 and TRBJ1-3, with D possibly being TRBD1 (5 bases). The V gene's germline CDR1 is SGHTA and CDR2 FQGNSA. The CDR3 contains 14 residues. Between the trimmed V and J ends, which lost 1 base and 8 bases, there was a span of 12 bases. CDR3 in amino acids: CASSLVPQGDTIYF. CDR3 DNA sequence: TGTGCCAGCAGCTTAGTCCCCCAGGGTGACACCATATATTTT. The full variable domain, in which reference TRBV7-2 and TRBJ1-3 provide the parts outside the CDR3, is GAGVSQSPSNKVTEKGKDVELRCDPISGHTALYWYRQSLGQGLEFLIYFQGNSAPDKSGLPSDRFSAERTGGSVSTLTIQRTQQEDSAVYLCASSLVPQGDTIYFGEGSWLTVV.

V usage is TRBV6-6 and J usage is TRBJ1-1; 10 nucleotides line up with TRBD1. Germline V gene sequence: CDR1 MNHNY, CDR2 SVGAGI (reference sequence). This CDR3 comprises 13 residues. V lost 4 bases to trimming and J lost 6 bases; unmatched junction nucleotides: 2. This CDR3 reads CASSSTGGPEAFF. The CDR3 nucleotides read TGTGCCAGCAGTTCGACAGGGGGCCCTGAAGCTTTCTTT.

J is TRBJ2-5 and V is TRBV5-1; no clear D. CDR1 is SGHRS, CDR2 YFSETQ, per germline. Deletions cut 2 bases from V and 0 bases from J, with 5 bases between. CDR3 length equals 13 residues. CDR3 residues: CASSFEYQETQYF. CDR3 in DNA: TGCGCCAGCAGCTTCGAGTACCAAGAGACCCAGTACTTC.

Here the CDR3 DNA reads TGTGCCAGCAGTGCTAGAGATAGGCTAGACTACGAGCAGTACTTC. Translating gives CASSARDRLDYEQYF. The rearrangement links TRBV11-2 to TRBJ2-7, with D unclear. Germline CDR1 and CDR2: SGHAT and FQNNGV. V dropped 6 bases and J dropped 3 bases, with 18 bases sitting between them. The CDR3 has 15 residues.

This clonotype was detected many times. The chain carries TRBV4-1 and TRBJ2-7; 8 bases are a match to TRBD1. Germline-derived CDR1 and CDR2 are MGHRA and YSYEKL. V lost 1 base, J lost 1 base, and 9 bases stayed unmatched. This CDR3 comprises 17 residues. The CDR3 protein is CASSQGGPGQGSYEQYF. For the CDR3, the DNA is TGCGCCAGCAGCCAAGGAGGTCCTGGACAGGGTTCCTACGAGCAGTACTTC.